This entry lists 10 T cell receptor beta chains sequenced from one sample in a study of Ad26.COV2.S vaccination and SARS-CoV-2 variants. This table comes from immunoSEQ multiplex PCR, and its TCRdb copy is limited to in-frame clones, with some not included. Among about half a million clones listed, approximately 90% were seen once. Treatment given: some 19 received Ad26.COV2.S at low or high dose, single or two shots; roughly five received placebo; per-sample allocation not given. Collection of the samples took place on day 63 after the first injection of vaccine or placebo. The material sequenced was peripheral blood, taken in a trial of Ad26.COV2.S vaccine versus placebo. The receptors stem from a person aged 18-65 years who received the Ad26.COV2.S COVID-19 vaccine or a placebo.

The CDR3 DNA reads as TGTGCCAGCAGCTTGGCCCCAGGGGCGGTCACTGAAGCTTTCTTT. This encodes CASSLAPGAVTEAFF. This chain connects TRBV5-5 to TRBJ1-1, with TRBD1 as a possible D gene (6 bases). V was cut by 0 bases and J by 4 bases, with 13 bases left in between. CDR1 SGHKS and CDR2 YYEKEE come from the germline V gene (reference sequence). This CDR3 comprises 15 residues.

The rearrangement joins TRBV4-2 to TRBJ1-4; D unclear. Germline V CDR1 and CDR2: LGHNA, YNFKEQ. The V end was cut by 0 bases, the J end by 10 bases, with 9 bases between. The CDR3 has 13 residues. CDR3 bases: TGTGCCAGCAGCCAAGAGAACGGTGGAAAACTGTTTTTT. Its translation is CASSQENGGKLFF.

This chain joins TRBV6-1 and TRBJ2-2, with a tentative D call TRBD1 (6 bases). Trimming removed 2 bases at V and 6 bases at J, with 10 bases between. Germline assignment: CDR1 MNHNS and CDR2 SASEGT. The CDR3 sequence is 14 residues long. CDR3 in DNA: TGTGCCAGCAGTGAAAGGACAGCCCCCGGGGAGCTGTTTTTT. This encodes CASSERTAPGELFF.

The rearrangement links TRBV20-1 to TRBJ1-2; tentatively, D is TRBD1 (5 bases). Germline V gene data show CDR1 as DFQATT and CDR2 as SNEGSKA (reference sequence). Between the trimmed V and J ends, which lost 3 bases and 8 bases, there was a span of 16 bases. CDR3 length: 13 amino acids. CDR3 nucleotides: TGCAGTGCTAGTATTCGGCAGGGTTCCGGCTACACCTTC. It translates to CSASIRQGSGYTF.

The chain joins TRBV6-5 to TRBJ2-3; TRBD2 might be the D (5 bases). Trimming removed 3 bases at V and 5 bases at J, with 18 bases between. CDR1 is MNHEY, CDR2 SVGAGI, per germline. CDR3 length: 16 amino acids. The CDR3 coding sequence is TGTGCCAGCAGTTATCGAGGAGAGCGGAAGGGAGATACGCAGTATTTT. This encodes CASSYRGERKGDTQYF.

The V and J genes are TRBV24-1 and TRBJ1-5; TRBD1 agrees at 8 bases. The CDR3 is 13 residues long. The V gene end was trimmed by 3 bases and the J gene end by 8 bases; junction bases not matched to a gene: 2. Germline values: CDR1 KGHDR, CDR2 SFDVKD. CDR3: CATSDATGEPQHF. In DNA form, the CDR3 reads TGTGCCACCAGTGATGCGACAGGGGAGCCCCAGCATTTT.

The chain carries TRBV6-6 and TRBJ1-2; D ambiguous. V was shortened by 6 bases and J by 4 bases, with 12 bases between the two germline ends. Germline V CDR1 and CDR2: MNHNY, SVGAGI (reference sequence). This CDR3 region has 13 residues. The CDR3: CASREEESYGYTF. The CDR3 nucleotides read TGTGCCAGCAGGGAAGAAGAGAGCTATGGCTACACCTTC.

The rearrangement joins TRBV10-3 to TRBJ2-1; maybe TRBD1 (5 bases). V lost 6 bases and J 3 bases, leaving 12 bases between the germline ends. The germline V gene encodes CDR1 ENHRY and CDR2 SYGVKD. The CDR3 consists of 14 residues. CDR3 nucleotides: TGTGCCATCAGAAGGGGAATCGGCTACAATGAGCAGTTCTTC. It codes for CAIRRGIGYNEQFF.

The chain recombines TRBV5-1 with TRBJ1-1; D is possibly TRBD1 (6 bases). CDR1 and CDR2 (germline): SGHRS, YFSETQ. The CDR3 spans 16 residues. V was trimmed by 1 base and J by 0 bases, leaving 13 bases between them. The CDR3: CASSLWLGGMNTEAFF. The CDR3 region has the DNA TGCGCCAGCAGCTTGTGGCTAGGGGGAATGAACACTGAAGCTTTCTTT. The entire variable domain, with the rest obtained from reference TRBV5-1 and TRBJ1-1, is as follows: KAGVTQTPRYLIKTRGQQVTLSCSPISGHRSVSWYQQTPGQGLQFLFEYFSETQRNKGNFPGRFSGRQFSNSRSEMNVSTLELGDSALYLCASSLWLGGMNTEAFFGQGTRLTVV.

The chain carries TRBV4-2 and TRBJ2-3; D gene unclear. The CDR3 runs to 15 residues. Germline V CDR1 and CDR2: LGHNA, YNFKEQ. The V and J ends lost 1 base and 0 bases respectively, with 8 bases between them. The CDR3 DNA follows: TGTGCCAGCAGCCAAGGCAGCCTTAGCACAGATACGCAGTATTTT. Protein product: CASSQGSLSTDTQYF.